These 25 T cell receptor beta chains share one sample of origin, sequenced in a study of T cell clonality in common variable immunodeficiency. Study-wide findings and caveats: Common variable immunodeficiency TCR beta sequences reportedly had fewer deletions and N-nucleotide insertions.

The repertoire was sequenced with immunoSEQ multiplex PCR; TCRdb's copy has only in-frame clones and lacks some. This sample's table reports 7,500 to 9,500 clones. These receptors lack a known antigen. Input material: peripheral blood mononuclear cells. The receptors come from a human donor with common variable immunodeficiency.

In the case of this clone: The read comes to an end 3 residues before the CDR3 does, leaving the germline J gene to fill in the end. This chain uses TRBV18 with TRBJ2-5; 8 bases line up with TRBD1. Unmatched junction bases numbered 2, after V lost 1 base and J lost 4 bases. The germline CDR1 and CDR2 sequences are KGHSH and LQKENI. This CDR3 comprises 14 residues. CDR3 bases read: TGTGCCAGCTCACCACGACAGGGGCGAGAGACC. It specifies CASSPRQGRET. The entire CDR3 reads CASSPRQGRETQYF.

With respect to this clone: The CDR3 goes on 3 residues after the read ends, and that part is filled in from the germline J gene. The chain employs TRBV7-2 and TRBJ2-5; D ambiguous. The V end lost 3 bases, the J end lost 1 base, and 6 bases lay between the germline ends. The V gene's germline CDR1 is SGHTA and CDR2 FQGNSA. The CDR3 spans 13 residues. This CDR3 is CASSFARQETQYF. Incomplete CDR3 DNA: TGTGCCAGCAGCTTCGCGCGCCAAGAGACC.

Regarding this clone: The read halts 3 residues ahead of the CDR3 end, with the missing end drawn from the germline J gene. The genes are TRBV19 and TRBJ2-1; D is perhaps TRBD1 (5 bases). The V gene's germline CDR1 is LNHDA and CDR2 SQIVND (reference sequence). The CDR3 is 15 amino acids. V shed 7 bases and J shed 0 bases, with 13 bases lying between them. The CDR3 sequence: CASTTQGSSYNEQFF. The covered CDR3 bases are TGTGCCAGTACGACGCAGGGAAGCTCCTACAATGAG.

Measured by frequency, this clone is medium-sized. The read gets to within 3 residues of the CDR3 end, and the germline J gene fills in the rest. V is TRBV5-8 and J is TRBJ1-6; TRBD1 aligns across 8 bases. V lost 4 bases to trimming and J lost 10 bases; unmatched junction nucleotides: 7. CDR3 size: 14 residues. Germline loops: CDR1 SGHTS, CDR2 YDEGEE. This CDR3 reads CASSRGTGRSPLHF. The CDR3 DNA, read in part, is TGTGCCAGCAGCCGAGGGACAGGCCGATCACCC.

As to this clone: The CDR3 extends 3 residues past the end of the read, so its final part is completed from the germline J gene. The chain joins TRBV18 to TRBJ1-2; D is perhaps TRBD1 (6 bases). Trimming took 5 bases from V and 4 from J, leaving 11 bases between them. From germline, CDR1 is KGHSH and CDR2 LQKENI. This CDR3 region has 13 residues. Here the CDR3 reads CASSRGQGYGYTF. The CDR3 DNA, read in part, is TGTGCCAGCTCAAGGGGACAAGGCTATGGC.

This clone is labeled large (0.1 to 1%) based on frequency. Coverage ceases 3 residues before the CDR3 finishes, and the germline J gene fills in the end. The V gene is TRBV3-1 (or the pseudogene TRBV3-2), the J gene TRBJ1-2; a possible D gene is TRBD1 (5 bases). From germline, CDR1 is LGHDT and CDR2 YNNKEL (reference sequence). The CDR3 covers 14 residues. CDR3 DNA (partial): TGTGCCAGCAGCCAAGATGCCCAGGGAAGGGGC. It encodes CASSQDAQGRG. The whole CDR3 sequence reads CASSQDAQGRGYTF.

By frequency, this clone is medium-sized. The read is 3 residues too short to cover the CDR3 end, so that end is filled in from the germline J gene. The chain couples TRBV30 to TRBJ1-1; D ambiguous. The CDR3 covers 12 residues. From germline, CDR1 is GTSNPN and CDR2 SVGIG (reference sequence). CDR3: CACSWLGTEAFF. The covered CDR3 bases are TGTGCCTGTTCCTGGTTGGGCACCGAA.

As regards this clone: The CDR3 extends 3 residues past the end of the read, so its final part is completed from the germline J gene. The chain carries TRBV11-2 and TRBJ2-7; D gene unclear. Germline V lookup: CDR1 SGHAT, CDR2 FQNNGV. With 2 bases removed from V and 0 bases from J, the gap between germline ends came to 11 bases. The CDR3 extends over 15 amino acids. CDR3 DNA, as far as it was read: TGTGCCAGCAGCTTAAGAACAGCACACTCCTACGAG. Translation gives CASSLRTAHSYE. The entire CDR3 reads CASSLRTAHSYEQYF.

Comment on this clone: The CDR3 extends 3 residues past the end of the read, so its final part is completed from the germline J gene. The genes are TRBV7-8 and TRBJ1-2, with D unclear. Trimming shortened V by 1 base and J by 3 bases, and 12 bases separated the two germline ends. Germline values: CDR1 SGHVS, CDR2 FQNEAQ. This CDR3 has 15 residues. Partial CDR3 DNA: TGTGCCAGCAGCTTAGAAATCATCGGGGACTATGGC. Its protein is CASSLEIIGDYG. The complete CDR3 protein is CASSLEIIGDYGYTF.

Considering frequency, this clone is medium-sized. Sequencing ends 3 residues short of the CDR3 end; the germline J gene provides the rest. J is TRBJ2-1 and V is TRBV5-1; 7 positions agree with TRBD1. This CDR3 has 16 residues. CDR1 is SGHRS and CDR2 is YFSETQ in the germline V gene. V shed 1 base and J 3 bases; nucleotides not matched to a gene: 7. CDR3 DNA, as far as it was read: TGCGCCAGCAGCTTGAGGGACAGTCTCCTCTACAATGAG. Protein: CASSLRDSLLYNE. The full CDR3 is CASSLRDSLLYNEQFF. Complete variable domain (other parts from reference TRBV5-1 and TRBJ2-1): KAGVTQTPRYLIKTRGQQVTLSCSPISGHRSVSWYQQTPGQGLQFLFEYFSETQRNKGNFPGRFSGRQFSNSRSEMNVSTLELGDSALYLCASSLRDSLLYNEQFFGPGTRLTVL.

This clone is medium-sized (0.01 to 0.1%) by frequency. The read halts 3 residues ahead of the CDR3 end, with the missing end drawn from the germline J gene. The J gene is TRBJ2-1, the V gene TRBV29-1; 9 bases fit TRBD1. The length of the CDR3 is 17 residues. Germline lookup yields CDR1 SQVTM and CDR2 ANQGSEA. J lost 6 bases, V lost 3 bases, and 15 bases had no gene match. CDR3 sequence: CSVDATTGTGLRNEQFF. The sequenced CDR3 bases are TGCAGCGTTGACGCCACCACCGGGACAGGGCTTCGCAATGAG.

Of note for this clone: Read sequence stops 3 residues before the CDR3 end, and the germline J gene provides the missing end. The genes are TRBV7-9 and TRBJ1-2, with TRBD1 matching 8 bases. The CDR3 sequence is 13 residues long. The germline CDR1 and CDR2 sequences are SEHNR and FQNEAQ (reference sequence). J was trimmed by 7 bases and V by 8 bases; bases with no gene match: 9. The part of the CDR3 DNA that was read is TGTGCCAGCCGAAGGACAGGGTTCAGTGGC. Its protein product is CASRRTGFSG. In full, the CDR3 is CASRRTGFSGYTF.

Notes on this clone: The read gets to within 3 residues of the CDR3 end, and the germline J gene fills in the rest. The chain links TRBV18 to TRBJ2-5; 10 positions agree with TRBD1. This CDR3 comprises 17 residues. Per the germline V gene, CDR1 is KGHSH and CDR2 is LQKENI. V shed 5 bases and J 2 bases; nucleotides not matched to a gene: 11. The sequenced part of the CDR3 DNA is TGTGCCAGCTCATTTTTCCCGGGACAGGGGCCTCAAGAGACC. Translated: CASSFFPGQGPQET. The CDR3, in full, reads CASSFFPGQGPQETQYF.

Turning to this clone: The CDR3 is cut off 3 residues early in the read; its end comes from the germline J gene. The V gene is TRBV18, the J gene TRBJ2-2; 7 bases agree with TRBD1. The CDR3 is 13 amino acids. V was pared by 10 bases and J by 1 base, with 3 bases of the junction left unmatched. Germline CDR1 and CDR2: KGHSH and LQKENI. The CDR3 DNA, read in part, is TGTGCCACCGACAGGGAGAACACCGGGGAG. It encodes CATDRENTGE. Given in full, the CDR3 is CATDRENTGELFF.

The CDR3 DNA, read in part, is TGTGCCAGCAGTGTCCTCCTGGACAGCGGA. Translated, it gives CASSVLLDSG. The full CDR3 reads CASSVLLDSGAFF. The chain carries TRBV2 and TRBJ1-1; maybe TRBD1 (6 bases). The read finishes 3 residues shy of the CDR3 end, and the germline J gene is used to complete it. This CDR3 has 13 residues. Germline V gene lookup returns CDR1 SNHLY and CDR2 FYNNEI.

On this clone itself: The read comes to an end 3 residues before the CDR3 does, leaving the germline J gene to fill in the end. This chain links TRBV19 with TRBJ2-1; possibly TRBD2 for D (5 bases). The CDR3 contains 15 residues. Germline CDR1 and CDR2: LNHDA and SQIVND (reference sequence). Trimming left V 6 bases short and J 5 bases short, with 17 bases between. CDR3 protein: CASRPAALRNNEQFF. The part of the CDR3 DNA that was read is TGTGCCAGTAGGCCAGCGGCCCTGCGGAACAATGAG.

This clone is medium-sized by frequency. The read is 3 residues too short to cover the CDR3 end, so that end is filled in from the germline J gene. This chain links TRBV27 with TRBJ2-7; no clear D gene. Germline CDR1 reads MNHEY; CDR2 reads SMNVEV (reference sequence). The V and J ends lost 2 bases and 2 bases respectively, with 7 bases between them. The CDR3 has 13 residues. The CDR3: CASSLGRPYEQYF. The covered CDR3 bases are TGTGCCAGCAGTTTAGGGCGCCCCTACGAG.

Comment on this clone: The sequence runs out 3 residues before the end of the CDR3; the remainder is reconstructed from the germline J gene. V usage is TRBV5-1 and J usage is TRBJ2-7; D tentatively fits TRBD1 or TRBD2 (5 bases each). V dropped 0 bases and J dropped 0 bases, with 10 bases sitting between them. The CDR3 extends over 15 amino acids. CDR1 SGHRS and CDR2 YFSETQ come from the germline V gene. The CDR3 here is CASSLERGLSYEQYF. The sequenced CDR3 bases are TGCGCCAGCAGCTTGGAGAGGGGCCTCTCCTACGAG.

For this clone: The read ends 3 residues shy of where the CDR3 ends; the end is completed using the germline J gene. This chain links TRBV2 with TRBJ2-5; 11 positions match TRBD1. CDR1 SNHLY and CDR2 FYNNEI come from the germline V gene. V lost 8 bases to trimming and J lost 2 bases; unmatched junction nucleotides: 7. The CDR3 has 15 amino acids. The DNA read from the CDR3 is TGTGCCAGCGGGACAGGGGGGACGGTACAAGAGACC. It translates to CASGTGGTVQET. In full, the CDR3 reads CASGTGGTVQETQYF.

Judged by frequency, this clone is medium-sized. The CDR3 bases that were read are TGCGCCAGCAGCCAAGTCAGTGCCCTGGTCACTGAA. Translation: CASSQVSALVTE. Given in full, the CDR3 is CASSQVSALVTEAFF. V gene TRBV4-1 combines with J gene TRBJ1-1; no reliable D call. Sequencing ends 3 residues short of the CDR3 end; the germline J gene provides the rest. The germline V and J ends were trimmed by 1 base and 4 bases, with 13 bases remaining between them. The germline gives CDR1 MGHRA, CDR2 YSYEKL. This CDR3 has 15 amino acids.

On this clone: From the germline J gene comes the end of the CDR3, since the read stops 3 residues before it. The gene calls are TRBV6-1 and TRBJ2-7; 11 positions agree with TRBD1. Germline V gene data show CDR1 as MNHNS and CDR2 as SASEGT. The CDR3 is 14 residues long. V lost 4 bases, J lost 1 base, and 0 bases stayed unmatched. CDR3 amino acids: CASSGDRGSYEQYF. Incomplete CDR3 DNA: TGTGCCAGCAGTGGGGACAGGGGGTCCTACGAG.

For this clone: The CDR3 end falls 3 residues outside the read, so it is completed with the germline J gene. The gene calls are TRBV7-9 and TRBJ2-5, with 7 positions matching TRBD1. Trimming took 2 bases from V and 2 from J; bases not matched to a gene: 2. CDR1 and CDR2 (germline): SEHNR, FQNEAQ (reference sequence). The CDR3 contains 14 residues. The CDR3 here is CASSLTGAQETQYF. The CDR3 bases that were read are TGTGCCAGCAGCTTAACAGGGGCGCAAGAGACC.

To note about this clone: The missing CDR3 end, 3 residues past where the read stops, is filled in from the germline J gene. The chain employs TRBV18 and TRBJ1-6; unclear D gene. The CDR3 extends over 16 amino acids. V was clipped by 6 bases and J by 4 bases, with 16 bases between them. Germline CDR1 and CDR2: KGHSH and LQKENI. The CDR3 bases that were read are TGTGCCAGCTCCCTCGAGCGTCCCGAATATAATTCACCC. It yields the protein CASSLERPEYNSP. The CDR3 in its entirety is CASSLERPEYNSPLHF.

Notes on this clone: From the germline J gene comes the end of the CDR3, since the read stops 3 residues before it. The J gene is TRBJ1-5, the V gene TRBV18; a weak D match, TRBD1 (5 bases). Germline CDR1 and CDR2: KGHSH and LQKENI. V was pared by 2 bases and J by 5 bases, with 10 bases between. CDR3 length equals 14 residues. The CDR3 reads CASSPNQGDQPQHF. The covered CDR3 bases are TGTGCCAGCTCACCAAACCAGGGAGATCAGCCC.

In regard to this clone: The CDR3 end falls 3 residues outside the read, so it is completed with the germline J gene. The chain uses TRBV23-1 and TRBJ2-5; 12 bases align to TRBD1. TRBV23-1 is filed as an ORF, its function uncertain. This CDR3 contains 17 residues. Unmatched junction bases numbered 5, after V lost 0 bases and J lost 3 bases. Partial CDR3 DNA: TGCGCCAGCAGTCAATCGGGGACAGGGGGCTGTGAAGAGACC. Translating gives CASSQSGTGGCEET. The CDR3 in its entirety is CASSQSGTGGCEETQYF.